This T cell receptor beta chain appears in the sequencing data of a study of PD-L1 blockade in urothelial cancer. Study-level information: At 3 weeks after treatment start (second dose) and again at 6 weeks, blood was analyzed. Regarding the study as a whole: Durable benefit was linked to greater 3-week expansion of tumor-associated blood clones.

In the case of this clone: No antigen is known for it.

The germline V gene encodes CDR1 SGDLS and CDR2 YYNGEE. This CDR3 is built from 15 residues. Trimming stripped 0 bases from V and 0 bases from J, with 7 bases between. The time point was: pretreatment peripheral blood. The repertoire was sequenced with immunoSEQ multiplex PCR; TCRdb's copy has only in-frame clones and lacks some. The sample has tens of thousands of clones, about 90% seen once. The TCR sequence derives from a woman aged 80 or over with urothelial cancer. This material consisted of PBMCs, taken around atezolizumab (anti-PD-L1) treatment. The chain recombines TRBV9 with TRBJ1-3, with D unresolved. The CDR3 DNA is TGTGCCAGCAGCGTAGCTGGACTCTCTGGAAACACCATATATTTT. This encodes CASSVAGLSGNTIYF.